Below are 11 T cell receptor beta chains sequenced from a single sample in a study of cytomegalovirus exposure and HLA in healthy donors. The PCR contained 60 Vbeta and 13 Jbeta primers. Profiled with immunoSEQ multiplex PCR; TCRdb holds only in-frame clones, not every one. The table has 200,000 to 250,000 clones, approximately 80% seen once. The sample consisted of PBMCs. The receptors shown here come from a woman in her twenties or thirties in good health and CMV-seronegative.

Worth noting for this clone: The sample carries other DNA sequences with the same CDR3. V and J are TRBV7-8 and TRBJ1-2, with a tentative D call TRBD1 (5 bases). V was cut by 5 bases and J by 5 bases, with 18 bases left in between. The germline CDR1 and CDR2 sequences are SGHVS and FQNEAQ. This CDR3 region has 15 residues. The CDR3 DNA sequence: TGTGCCAGCAGCCTAAGTCCAGGGAACGTATATGGCTACACCTTC. Amino acids: CASSLSPGNVYGYTF.

The J gene is TRBJ2-6, the V gene TRBV11-2, with 10 positions matching TRBD2. The junction had 7 bases not matched to a gene; V was cut back by 2 bases and J by 0 bases. Per germline, CDR1 SGHAT and CDR2 FQNNGV. This CDR3 region has 19 residues. The CDR3 is CASSLMGLAMHSGANVLTF. CDR3 nucleotide sequence: TGTGCCAGCAGCTTAATGGGACTAGCGATGCACTCTGGGGCCAACGTCCTGACTTTC. Supplemented by reference TRBV11-2 and TRBJ2-6, the full variable domain reads EAGVAQSPRYKIIEKRQSVAFWCNPISGHATLYWYQQILGQGPKLLIQFQNNGVVDDSQLPKDRFSAERLKGVDSTLKIQPAKLEDSAVYLCASSLMGLAMHSGANVLTFGAGSRLTVL.

In this sample, this clone turned up a few times. DNA of the CDR3: TGCGCCAGCAGCCCTTCCCGGGTGAACACTGAAGCTTTCTTT. Protein product: CASSPSRVNTEAFF. The V gene is TRBV4-1, the J gene TRBJ1-1; no clear D. Germline CDR1 reads MGHRA; CDR2 reads YSYEKL. V was pared by 4 bases and J by 0 bases, with 9 bases between. The CDR3 runs 14 residues.

The chain is built from TRBV5-1 and TRBJ2-7; 9 nucleotides align to TRBD1. After removal of 4 bases from V and 0 bases from J, the junction contained 8 bases not matched to a gene. The germline V gene encodes CDR1 SGHRS and CDR2 YFSETQ. This CDR3 region has 16 residues. CDR3 in amino acids: CASSLNRDRVSYEQYF. CDR3 nucleotide sequence: TGCGCCAGCAGCCTGAACCGGGACAGGGTCTCCTACGAGCAGTACTTC.

The chain uses TRBV5-6 and TRBJ2-2; D not certain. Germline V gives CDR1 SGHDT, CDR2 YYEEEE. This CDR3 has 16 amino acids. V lost 0 bases, J lost 5 bases, and 14 bases lay in between. CDR3 region: CASSLVSKRSTGELFF. DNA for the CDR3: TGTGCCAGCAGCTTGGTTTCTAAGAGGTCGACCGGGGAGCTGTTTTTT.

The chain couples TRBV7-2 to TRBJ2-7, with D uncertain. Germline V gene lookup returns CDR1 SGHTA and CDR2 FQGNSA. This CDR3 spans 13 amino acids. V shed 5 bases and J shed 1 base, with 9 bases lying between them. CDR3 sequence reads: CASSASSSYEQYF. Written as DNA, the CDR3 is TGTGCCAGCAGCGCGTCTTCATCCTACGAGCAGTACTTC. Together with reference TRBV7-2 and TRBJ2-7, the CDR3 gives the full variable domain: GAGVSQSPSNKVTEKGKDVELRCDPISGHTALYWYRQSLGQGLEFLIYFQGNSAPDKSGLPSDRFSAERTGGSVSTLTIQRTQQEDSAVYLCASSASSSYEQYFGPGTRLTVT.

This chain joins TRBV27 and TRBJ1-4; 7 bases are a match to TRBD1. Germline values: CDR1 MNHEY, CDR2 SMNVEV (reference sequence). V dropped 4 bases and J dropped 0; count of bases not matched to a gene: 14. The CDR3 is 19 amino acids. The CDR3 sequence: CASSCYPLGTAPTNEKLFF. The CDR3 coding sequence is TGTGCCAGCAGTTGCTACCCCCTCGGGACAGCCCCAACTAATGAAAAACTGTTTTTT.

The chain links TRBV6-4 to TRBJ2-1; 9 bases align to TRBD2. The V and J ends lost 8 bases and 4 bases, in that order; junction bases with no gene match: 3. The CDR3 has 13 amino acids. Germline V gene lookup returns CDR1 MRHNA and CDR2 SNTAGT. The CDR3 DNA is TGTGCCAGCTCGCGGGAGGGTTACAATGAGCAGTTCTTC. Residues: CASSREGYNEQFF.

The chain recombines TRBV6-5 with TRBJ1-1; no reliable D call. The CDR3 is 13 residues long. Germline lookup yields CDR1 MNHEY and CDR2 SVGAGI. V was clipped by 6 bases and J by 4 bases, with 12 bases between them. CDR3 nucleotides: TGTGCCAGCAGCCCAGGAATGGTCACTGAAGCTTTCTTT. Amino acid sequence: CASSPGMVTEAFF.

The genes are TRBV27 and TRBJ2-7, with 9 positions matching TRBD1. CDR1 and CDR2 from the germline V gene are MNHEY and SMNVEV (reference sequence). There are 16 residues in the CDR3. The trim removed 0 bases at V and 2 bases at J, leaving 5 bases unmatched. In DNA form, the CDR3 reads TGTGCCAGCAGTTTATCCCCCGGGACAGGGACCTACGAGCAGTACTTC. It specifies CASSLSPGTGTYEQYF.

This clone has just a few counts. This same CDR3 is encoded by further DNA sequences in the sample. The chain is built from TRBV5-1 and TRBJ1-2, with D maybe TRBD1 (6 bases). Germline V gives CDR1 SGHRS, CDR2 YFSETQ. V dropped 4 bases and J dropped 3 bases, with 10 bases sitting between them. There are 13 residues in the CDR3. The CDR3 region is CASSQDSYYGYTF. In DNA form, the CDR3 reads TGCGCCAGCAGCCAGGACAGCTACTATGGCTACACCTTC.